This T cell receptor (beta chain) was documented in a study of T cells in Graves' hyperthyroidism and ophthalmopathy. Per germline, CDR1 SGHNT and CDR2 YENEEA. Trimming left V 0 bases short and J 4 bases short, with 7 bases between. The CDR3 sequence is 14 residues long. The investigators amplified TCR beta CDR3 regions from RNA transcripts. HTBI primers were used for first-round RT-PCR of the TCR CDR3. TCRdb independently ran MiXCR on the multiplex PCR reads; one entry per CDR3 protein. The sample has about 400,000 distinct CDR3 sequences; approximately 14% are singletons. This clonotype was counted at least ten times.

The sample was blood. This clonotype originated in a woman younger than 30 with Graves' hyperthyroidism. The chain joins TRBV11-3 to TRBJ2-1; no clear D gene. Here the CDR3 DNA reads TGTGCCAGCAGCTTAGATCCGATGTACAATGAGCAGTTCTTC. Translated: CASSLDPMYNEQFF. Drawing the rest from reference TRBV11-3 and TRBJ2-1, the complete variable domain is EAGVVQSPRYKIIEKKQPVAFWCNPISGHNTLYWYLQNLGQGPELLIRYENEEAVDDSQLPKDRFSAERLKGVDSTLKIQPAELGDSAVYLCASSLDPMYNEQFFGPGTRLTVL.